This TCR beta chain was retrieved from a study of identical twins. TCRdb independently ran MiXCR on the 5' RACE reads; one entry per CDR3 protein. Here the sample spans around 490,000 distinct CDR3 sequences, roughly 15% being singletons. General study results and limits: Invariant cells of the MAIT and iNKT types might have partly distorted the zero-insertion analyses.

To note about this clonotype: Its specificity is not known.

The sample was also reused in another study, on yellow fever vaccine responses in identical twins.

The sample taken for sequencing was CD4+ T cells sorted from blood. The clonotype was recovered from a woman aged 18-29 years in good health.

The chain's CDR3 is CASSFYGSGTDTQYF. CDR3 coding DNA: TGTGCCAGCAGTTTCTATGGTAGCGGGACAGATACGCAGTATTTT. This chain uses TRBV28 with TRBJ2-3; TRBD2 agrees at 7 bases. Germline V gives CDR1 MDHEN, CDR2 SYDVKM. Trimming at V came to 3 bases and at J to 3 bases, leaving 6 bases not matched to a gene. The CDR3 has 15 amino acids.